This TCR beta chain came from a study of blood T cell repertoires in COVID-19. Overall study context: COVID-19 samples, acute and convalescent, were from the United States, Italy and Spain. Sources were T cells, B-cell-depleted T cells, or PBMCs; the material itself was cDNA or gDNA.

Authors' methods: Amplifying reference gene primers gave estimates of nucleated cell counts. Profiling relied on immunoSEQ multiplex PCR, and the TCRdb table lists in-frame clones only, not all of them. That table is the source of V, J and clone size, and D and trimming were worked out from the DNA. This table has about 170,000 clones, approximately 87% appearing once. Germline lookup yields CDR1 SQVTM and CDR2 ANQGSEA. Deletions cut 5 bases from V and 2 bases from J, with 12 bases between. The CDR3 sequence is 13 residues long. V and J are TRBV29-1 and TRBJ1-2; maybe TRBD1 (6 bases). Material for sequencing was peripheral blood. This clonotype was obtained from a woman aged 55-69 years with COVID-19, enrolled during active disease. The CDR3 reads CSVLTGTNYGYTF. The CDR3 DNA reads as TGCAGCGTTCTAACCGGGACAAACTATGGCTACACCTTC.